The T cell receptor beta chain described here comes from a study of shared clonotypes between healthy human individuals. About the study: A couple of female and a few male donors aged 18 to 49 were enrolled. The study used three CD4 naive, three CD4 memory, two CD8 naive and one CD8 memory plate per donor. Findings and limits, study-wide: Shared across several donors were 4% to 5% of the naive CD4 clonotypes. Non-shared clonotypes had lower generation probabilities than those shared by all four donors.

A word on this clone: Antigen unknown.

This CDR3 contains 16 residues. Between the trimmed V and J ends, which lost 0 bases and 2 bases, there was a span of 15 bases. The V gene's germline CDR1 is SGHDT and CDR2 YYEEEE. This table comes from immunoSEQ multiplex PCR, and its TCRdb copy is limited to in-frame clones, with some not included. The sample includes roughly 1.4 million clones, about 98.5% of them seen just once. The chain carries TRBV5-6 and TRBJ2-7; D tentatively fits TRBD1 or TRBD2 (5 bases each). Specimen: naive CD4+ T cells sorted from blood. The sample's subset: CD45RA+ positively selected. The source is a man in his thirties or forties in good health. The CDR3: CASSLGSGGVTYEQYF. CDR3 nucleotides: TGTGCCAGCAGCTTGGGAAGTGGGGGAGTTACCTACGAGCAGTACTTC. The whole variable domain, filled in from reference TRBV5-6 and TRBJ2-7, reads DAGVTQSPTHLIKTRGQQVTLRCSPKSGHDTVSWYQQALGQGPQFIFQYYEEEERQRGNFPDRFSGHQFPNYSSELNVNALLLGDSALYLCASSLGSGGVTYEQYFGPGTRLTVT.